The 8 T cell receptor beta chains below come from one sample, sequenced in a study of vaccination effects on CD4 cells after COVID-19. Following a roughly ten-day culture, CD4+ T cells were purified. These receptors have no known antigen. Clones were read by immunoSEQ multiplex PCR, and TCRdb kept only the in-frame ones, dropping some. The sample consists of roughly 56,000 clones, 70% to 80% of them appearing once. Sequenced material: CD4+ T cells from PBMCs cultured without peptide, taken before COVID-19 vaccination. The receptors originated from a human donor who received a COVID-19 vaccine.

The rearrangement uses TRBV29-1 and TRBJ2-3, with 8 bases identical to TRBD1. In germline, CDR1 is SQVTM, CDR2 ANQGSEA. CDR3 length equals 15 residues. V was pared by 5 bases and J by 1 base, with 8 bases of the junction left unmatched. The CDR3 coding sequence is TGCAGCGTTCCACACCCGACAGGGGGCACAGATACGCAGTATTTT. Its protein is CSVPHPTGGTDTQYF.

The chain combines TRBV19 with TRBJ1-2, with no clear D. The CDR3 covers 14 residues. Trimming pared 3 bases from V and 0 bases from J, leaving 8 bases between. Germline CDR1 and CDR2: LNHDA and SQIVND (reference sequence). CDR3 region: CASSIGQANYGYTF. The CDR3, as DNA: TGTGCCAGTAGTATCGGCCAGGCTAACTATGGCTACACCTTC.

The DNA of the CDR3 is TGTGCCAGCAGTGAAGGGGGAGGTCAGCCCCAGCATTTT. Protein product: CASSEGGGQPQHF. J is TRBJ1-5 and V is TRBV6-1; D not resolved. This CDR3 is built from 13 residues. CDR1 and CDR2 (germline): MNHNS, SASEGT. V lost 1 base and J lost 6, with 7 bases in between.

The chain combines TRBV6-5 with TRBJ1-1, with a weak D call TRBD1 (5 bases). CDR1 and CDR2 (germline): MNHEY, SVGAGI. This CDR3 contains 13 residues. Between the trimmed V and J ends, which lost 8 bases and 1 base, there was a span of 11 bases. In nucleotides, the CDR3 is TGTGCCAGCCAGTACGACAGGAACACTGAAGCTTTCTTT. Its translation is CASQYDRNTEAFF.

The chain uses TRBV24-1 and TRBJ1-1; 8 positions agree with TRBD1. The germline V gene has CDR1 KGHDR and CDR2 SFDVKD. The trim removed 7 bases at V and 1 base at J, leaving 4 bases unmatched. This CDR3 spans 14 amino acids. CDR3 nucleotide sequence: TGTGCCACCAGGGGGACAGGATGGAACACTGAAGCTTTCTTT. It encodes CATRGTGWNTEAFF.

CDR3 DNA: TGCGCCAGCAGCGAGGGCCTCGGGAACACTGAAGCTTTCTTT. Its protein is CASSEGLGNTEAFF. The chain couples TRBV5-1 to TRBJ1-1; D unresolved. Germline CDR1 reads SGHRS; CDR2 reads YFSETQ. V was shortened by 4 bases and J by 1 base, with 11 bases between the two germline ends. The CDR3 sequence is 14 residues long.

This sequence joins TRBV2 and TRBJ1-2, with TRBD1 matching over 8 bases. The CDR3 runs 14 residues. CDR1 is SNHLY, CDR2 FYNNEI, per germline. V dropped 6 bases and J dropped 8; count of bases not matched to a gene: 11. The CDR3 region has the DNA TGTGCCAGCAGACACAGGGGGTTAGTACCCGGCTACACCTTC. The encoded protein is CASRHRGLVPGYTF.

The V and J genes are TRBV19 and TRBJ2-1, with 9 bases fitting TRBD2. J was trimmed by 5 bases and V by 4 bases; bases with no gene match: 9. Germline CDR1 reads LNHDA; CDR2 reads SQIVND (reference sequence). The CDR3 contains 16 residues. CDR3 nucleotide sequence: TGTGCCAGTAGTAGGACCGCGCGGGGGGGAGACAATGAGCAGTTCTTC. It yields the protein CASSRTARGGDNEQFF.